This TCR beta chain came from a study of T-cell reconstitution after alpha-beta-depleted transplantation in children. The germline CDR1 and CDR2 sequences are MNHEY and SMNVEV (reference sequence). This CDR3 comprises 14 residues. V was shortened by 6 bases and J by 4 bases, with 15 bases between the two germline ends. This sample's TCRbeta library carried unique molecular identifier barcodes. TCRdb processed the PCR reads anew with MiXCR; each CDR3 protein has one entry. Of around 600,000 distinct CDR3 sequences in the sample, about 11% were seen once. The TCR sequence derives from a human donor who donated a stem cell graft to a child with acute myeloid leukemia. The material was PBMCs from the stem cell graft donor, obtained from the stem cell graft. This chain joins TRBV27 and TRBJ1-2; D may be TRBD1 (6 bases). The CDR3 reads CASSSIDRSYGYTF. The CDR3 nucleotides read TGTGCCAGCAGCTCTATTGACAGGTCCTATGGCTACACCTTC.